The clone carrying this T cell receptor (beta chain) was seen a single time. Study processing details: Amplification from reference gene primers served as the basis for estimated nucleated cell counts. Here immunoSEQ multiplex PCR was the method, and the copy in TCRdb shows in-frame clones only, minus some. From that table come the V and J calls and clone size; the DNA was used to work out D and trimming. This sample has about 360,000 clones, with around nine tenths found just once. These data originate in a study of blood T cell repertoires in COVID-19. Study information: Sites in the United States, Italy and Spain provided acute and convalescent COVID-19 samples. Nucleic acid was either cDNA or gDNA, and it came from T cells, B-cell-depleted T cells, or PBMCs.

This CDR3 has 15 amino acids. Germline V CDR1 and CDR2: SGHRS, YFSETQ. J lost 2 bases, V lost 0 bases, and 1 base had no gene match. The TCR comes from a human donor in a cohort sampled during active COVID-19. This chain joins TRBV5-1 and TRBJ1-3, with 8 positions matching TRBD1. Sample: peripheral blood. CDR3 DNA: TGCGCCAGCAGCTTGGAACAGGGGGCTGGAAACACCATATATTTT. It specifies CASSLEQGAGNTIYF.